One sample yielded the 10 T cell receptor beta chains listed below, sequenced in a study of T cell responses to AZD1222 COVID-19 vaccine. The protocol was immunoSEQ multiplex PCR, while the TCRdb copy is restricted to in-frame clones and leaves out a portion. The sample lists 250,000 to 300,000 clones, around 93% occurring once. The material was peripheral blood, obtained 28 days after the second AZD1222 dose. These receptors all come from an adult who received the AZD1222 COVID-19 vaccine.

The V gene is TRBV7-2, the J gene TRBJ2-7, with 9 bases fitting TRBD1. The CDR3 consists of 14 residues. Germline V lookup: CDR1 SGHTA, CDR2 FQGNSA. V shed 2 bases, J shed 8 bases, and the junction held 7 bases outside the gene matches. The CDR3 region is CASSLRGGQGKQYF. In DNA form, the CDR3 reads TGTGCCAGCAGCTTAAGGGGGGGACAGGGCAAGCAGTACTTC.

The rearrangement uses TRBV15 and TRBJ1-2; D may be TRBD1 (6 bases). CDR3 length equals 15 residues. The V gene lost 1 base and the J gene lost 3 bases, with 12 bases spanning the gap. Germline CDR1 is LNHNV and CDR2 is YYDKDF (reference sequence). The CDR3 DNA is TGTGCCACCAGCAGAGGGGGGGCAGGGGACTATGGCTACACCTTC. This translates into CATSRGGAGDYGYTF.

J is TRBJ2-7 and V is TRBV28; 11 positions agree with TRBD2. Germline lookup yields CDR1 MDHEN and CDR2 SYDVKM. V lost 2 bases, J lost 6 bases, and 6 bases stayed unmatched. This CDR3 region has 15 residues. In nucleotides, the CDR3 is TGTGCCAGCAGTTTAAATAGCGGGAGGGCCTCCGAGCAGTACTTC. Residues: CASSLNSGRASEQYF.

V is TRBV28 and J is TRBJ1-5; D gene ambiguous. Trimming pared 3 bases from V and 1 base from J, leaving 13 bases between. The germline V gene encodes CDR1 MDHEN and CDR2 SYDVKM. This CDR3 spans 16 amino acids. The CDR3 loop reads CASSFPDTQSNQPQHF. The CDR3 bases are TGTGCCAGCAGTTTTCCTGACACCCAAAGCAATCAGCCCCAGCATTTT.

This rearrangement joins TRBV7-2 to TRBJ1-2; 10 positions match TRBD1. The length of the CDR3 is 17 residues. Germline V CDR1 and CDR2: SGHTA, FQGNSA. Trimming removed 5 bases from V and 2 bases from J; junction bases left unmatched: 11. CDR3 nucleotide sequence: TGTGCCAGCAGCCCCACCCCTTGGGGACAGGGGAACTATGGCTACACCTTC. It translates to CASSPTPWGQGNYGYTF.

Of note for this clone: The junction differs from germline at one of its ends, possibly a read error. This rearrangement joins TRBV28 to TRBJ1-1; no definite D call. Germline loops: CDR1 MDHEN, CDR2 SYDVKM. CDR3 size: 14 residues. CDR3 coding DNA: TGTGCCAGCACTTTAGGACCGAGGAACACTGAAGCTTTCTTT. Its protein product is CASTLGPRNTEAFF.

The chain couples TRBV5-1 to TRBJ2-7; 10 bases fit TRBD1. Germline assignment: CDR1 SGHRS and CDR2 YFSETQ. J gave up 4 bases and V 4 bases, and 8 bases lay outside the gene matches. This CDR3 has 15 residues. This CDR3 reads CASSLRDRGAYEQYF. In DNA form, the CDR3 reads TGCGCCAGCAGCCTAAGGGACAGGGGAGCGTACGAGCAGTACTTC.

The chain employs TRBV9 and TRBJ2-1; D assignment may be TRBD1 or TRBD2 (6 bases each). Germline V CDR1 and CDR2: SGDLS, YYNGEE. The V and J ends lost 0 bases and 5 bases respectively, with 15 bases between them. The CDR3 sequence is 16 residues long. The CDR3 loop reads CASSVVGGPANNEQFF. In DNA, the CDR3 is TGTGCCAGCAGCGTAGTTGGGGGGCCAGCAAACAATGAGCAGTTCTTC.

The rearrangement links TRBV24-1 to TRBJ2-5; D possibly corresponds to TRBD1 (6 bases). Germline-derived CDR1 and CDR2 are KGHDR and SFDVKD. Trimming removed 3 bases from V and 1 base from J, with 11 bases in between. CDR3 length: 15 residues. This CDR3 reads CATSDRRTAQETQYF. The CDR3 DNA sequence: TGTGCCACCAGTGATAGGAGGACAGCCCAAGAGACCCAGTACTTC.

This chain uses TRBV10-3 with TRBJ1-1; the D gene is possibly TRBD1 (6 bases). The germline V and J ends were trimmed by 7 bases and 4 bases, with 19 bases remaining between them. This CDR3 is 15 amino acids long. Per germline, CDR1 ENHRY and CDR2 SYGVKD. The CDR3 reads CAINGGRERGTEAFF. CDR3 bases: TGTGCCATCAATGGGGGGCGCGAGAGGGGCACTGAAGCTTTCTTT.